One sample yielded the 23 T cell receptor beta chains listed below, sequenced in a study of T cells after posttransplantation cyclophosphamide. Only in-frame clones appear in the TCRdb table, and some are missing; sequencing was by immunoSEQ multiplex PCR. The table has about 18,000 clones, roughly 85% seen once. What was sequenced was memory CD4+ T cells sorted from blood. The receptors come from a man aged 30 to 45 in good health and a related stem cell transplant donor.

The gene calls are TRBV6-1 and TRBJ1-3, with D perhaps TRBD1 (5 bases). The length of the CDR3 is 16 residues. V was pared by 3 bases and J by 0 bases, with 12 bases between. Germline V gene lookup returns CDR1 MNHNS and CDR2 SASEGT. The DNA for the CDR3 is TGTGCCAGCAGTGAGGGGCAGGTAAACTCTGGAAACACCATATATTTT. It specifies CASSEGQVNSGNTIYF.

The table lists this clone with a few counts. The V and J genes are TRBV5-5 and TRBJ1-1; D uncertain. Germline CDR1 reads SGHKS; CDR2 reads YYEKEE (reference sequence). V dropped 1 base and J dropped 1 base, with 8 bases sitting between them. The CDR3 sequence is 14 residues long. CDR3 coding DNA: TGTGCCAGCAGCTTGAGACACCCGAACACTGAAGCTTTCTTT. It encodes CASSLRHPNTEAFF.

In this sample, this clone turned up once. The genes are TRBV7-2 and TRBJ2-3, with 7 bases matching TRBD1. The CDR3 length is 16 residues. V shed 2 bases, J shed 0 bases, and the junction held 5 bases outside the gene matches. Germline CDR1 reads SGHTA; CDR2 reads FQGNSA. This CDR3 is CASSLLGGDSTDTQYF. The DNA for the CDR3 is TGTGCCAGCAGCTTACTAGGGGGCGATAGCACAGATACGCAGTATTTT.

This chain links TRBV5-6 with TRBJ1-2; the match to TRBD1 covers 7 bases. The CDR3 extends over 16 amino acids. CDR1 and CDR2 from the germline V gene are SGHDT and YYEEEE. After removal of 4 bases from V and 2 bases from J, the junction contained 11 bases not matched to a gene. CDR3 loop: CASSPLGQEENYGYTF. The CDR3 region has the DNA TGTGCCAGCAGCCCCCTAGGACAGGAGGAAAACTATGGCTACACCTTC.

The table lists this clone with a count of one. The chain recombines TRBV6-1 with TRBJ1-1, with D possibly matching TRBD1 (6 bases). Deletions cut 5 bases from V and 4 bases from J, with 14 bases between. The CDR3 is 14 residues long. Germline V lookup: CDR1 MNHNS, CDR2 SASEGT. This CDR3 is CASSQYTGTTEAFF. The CDR3 region has the DNA TGTGCCAGCAGTCAATATACAGGGACCACTGAAGCTTTCTTT.

V is TRBV28 and J is TRBJ1-1; 10 positions match TRBD1. Trimming removed 5 bases from V and 3 bases from J; junction bases left unmatched: 18. Germline V gene lookup returns CDR1 MDHEN and CDR2 SYDVKM. This CDR3 spans 19 amino acids. This CDR3 reads CASSPRDRGFSFGYTEAFF. The CDR3 DNA reads as TGTGCCAGCAGTCCTCGGGACAGGGGTTTTAGTTTTGGATACACTGAAGCTTTCTTT.

J is TRBJ2-5 and V is TRBV5-6; D is unclear. V was trimmed by 3 bases and J by 1 base, leaving 13 bases between them. Germline CDR1 is SGHDT and CDR2 is YYEEEE. The CDR3 is made up of 15 amino acids. In nucleotides, the CDR3 is TGTGCCAGCAGCTCTATCAATTATGTCCAAGAGACCCAGTACTTC. The encoded protein is CASSSINYVQETQYF.

The gene calls are TRBV6-4 and TRBJ2-3; 9 bases are shared with TRBD1. CDR3 size: 14 residues. After removal of 4 bases from V and 4 bases from J, the junction contained 3 bases not matched to a gene. CDR1 and CDR2 from the germline V gene are MRHNA and SNTAGT. This CDR3 reads CASSGQGGSDTQYF. The CDR3 coding sequence is TGTGCCAGCAGTGGACAGGGGGGATCAGATACGCAGTATTTT.

The genes are TRBV25-1 and TRBJ2-7; 7 positions agree with TRBD1. CDR1 and CDR2 from the germline V gene are MGHDK and SYGVNS. The CDR3 totals 12 residues. Trimming took 7 bases from V and 5 from J; bases not matched to a gene: 5. CDR3 DNA sequence: TGTGCCAGCACCAAGGGACAGAACGAGCAGTACTTC. This translates into CASTKGQNEQYF.

The chain carries TRBV5-4 and TRBJ1-2; D is uncertain. The CDR3 consists of 13 residues. CDR1 and CDR2 from the germline V gene are SGHNT and YYREEE (reference sequence). V was cut by 0 bases and J by 6 bases, with 9 bases left in between. CDR3 in DNA: TGTGCCAGCAGCTTGGCGATGGGAGATGGCTACACCTTC. Translating gives CASSLAMGDGYTF.

V gene TRBV6-1 combines with J gene TRBJ1-6, with D maybe TRBD1 (5 bases). Trimming removed 0 bases at V and 7 bases at J, with 7 bases between. The germline gives CDR1 MNHNS, CDR2 SASEGT. This CDR3 is built from 14 residues. The CDR3 sequence is CASSEAGVNSPLHF. CDR3 in DNA: TGTGCCAGCAGTGAAGCAGGGGTCAATTCACCCCTCCACTTT.

The chain combines TRBV6-6 with TRBJ2-7, with a possible D match to TRBD2 (6 bases). The CDR3 is made up of 14 amino acids. Trimming took 7 bases from V and 0 from J, leaving 13 bases between them. Looked up from germline, CDR1 is MNHNY and CDR2 is SVGAGI (reference sequence). Written as DNA, the CDR3 is TGTGCCAGCACCATAGGAGGGGTCTCCTACGAGCAGTACTTC. Its translation: CASTIGGVSYEQYF.

The J gene is TRBJ1-2, the V gene TRBV28, with no clear D. Trimming took 8 bases from V and 0 from J, leaving 10 bases between them. This CDR3 region has 13 residues. The germline CDR1 and CDR2 sequences are MDHEN and SYDVKM. The CDR3 sequence: CASLPAANYGYTF. DNA of the CDR3: TGTGCCAGCCTCCCGGCGGCTAACTATGGCTACACCTTC.

The chain couples TRBV10-1 to TRBJ2-5; 7 positions match TRBD2. CDR1 and CDR2 (germline): WNHNN, SYGVQD (reference sequence). This CDR3 spans 12 amino acids. With 5 bases clipped from V and 4 bases from J, the junction kept 1 base outside the gene matches. Here the CDR3 reads CASSPGGETQYF. The CDR3 DNA is TGCGCCAGCAGTCCGGGGGGAGAGACCCAGTACTTC.

V is TRBV19 and J is TRBJ2-3; D gene ambiguous. Germline assignment: CDR1 LNHDA and CDR2 SQIVND (reference sequence). This CDR3 is built from 16 residues. V was shortened by 6 bases and J by 2 bases, with 18 bases between the two germline ends. The CDR3 nucleotides are TGTGCCAGTAGCCTTAGACCTGGGCAGCTCACAGATACGCAGTATTTT. Residues: CASSLRPGQLTDTQYF. The full variable domain, with the rest looked up from reference TRBV19 and TRBJ2-3, is DGGITQSPKYLFRKEGQNVTLSCEQNLNHDAMYWYRQDPGQGLRLIYYSQIVNDFQKGDIAEGYSVSREKKESFPLTVTSAQKNPTAFYLCASSLRPGQLTDTQYFGPGTRLTVL.

The V call is TRBV7-9, the J call TRBJ2-1; D gene unclear. Germline V gene lookup returns CDR1 SEHNR and CDR2 FQNEAQ (reference sequence). Trimming took 5 bases from V and 4 from J, leaving 12 bases between them. This CDR3 is 14 amino acids long. CDR3 loop: CASSDLRGYNEQFF. The CDR3 nucleotides are TGTGCCAGCAGCGATCTCCGCGGTTACAATGAGCAGTTCTTC.

In nucleotides, the CDR3 is TGTGCCAGCAGCCAGACATCGGATACGCAGTATTTT. Amino acid sequence: CASSQTSDTQYF. V and J are TRBV7-9 and TRBJ2-3; D gene uncertain. Trimming took off 5 bases at V and 6 bases at J, with 9 bases between the two ends. CDR1 is SEHNR and CDR2 is FQNEAQ in the germline V gene (reference sequence). The CDR3 extends over 12 amino acids.

The chain has TRBV27 and TRBJ1-1; D call uncertain. The CDR3 totals 15 residues. The germline CDR1 and CDR2 sequences are MNHEY and SMNVEV (reference sequence). V was clipped by 2 bases and J by 1 base, with 11 bases between them. CDR3 amino acids: CASSLRVSQNTEAFF. The DNA for the CDR3 is TGTGCCAGCAGTTTACGGGTTAGCCAGAACACTGAAGCTTTCTTT.

This chain uses TRBV5-4 with TRBJ1-5; TRBD1 agrees at 7 bases. With V trimmed by 4 bases and J by 5 bases, 6 bases remained unmatched. This CDR3 is built from 14 residues. CDR1 SGHNT and CDR2 YYREEE come from the germline V gene (reference sequence). The CDR3 loop reads CASSPGGLDQPQHF. CDR3 coding DNA: TGTGCCAGCAGCCCAGGGGGGCTCGATCAGCCCCAGCATTTT.

The J gene is TRBJ1-1, the V gene TRBV29-1, with D maybe TRBD1 (5 bases). Germline CDR1 is SQVTM and CDR2 is ANQGSEA. Between the trimmed V and J ends, which lost 7 bases and 2 bases, there was a span of 20 bases. The CDR3 sequence is 15 residues long. CDR3 sequence: CSAGGQGRLNTEAFF. CDR3 nucleotides: TGCAGCGCTGGAGGGCAGGGACGGTTAAACACTGAAGCTTTCTTT.

The rearrangement uses TRBV6-1 and TRBJ2-7; D might be TRBD2 (5 bases). V was pared by 0 bases and J by 6 bases, with 6 bases between. The CDR3 totals 12 residues. In germline, CDR1 is MNHNS, CDR2 SASEGT. The CDR3 region has the DNA TGTGCCAGCAGTGAAGCAGGAGGCGAGCAGTACTTC. It is translated as CASSEAGGEQYF.

CDR3 residues: CASSLVASNQGEQFF. In DNA, the CDR3 is TGTGCCAGCAGCTTAGTTGCTAGTAACCAGGGTGAGCAGTTCTTC. V gene TRBV7-2 combines with J gene TRBJ2-1; D is possibly TRBD1 (5 bases). The germline CDR1 and CDR2 sequences are SGHTA and FQGNSA. Trimming pared 1 base from V and 9 bases from J, leaving 16 bases between. This CDR3 region has 15 residues.

This chain connects TRBV27 to TRBJ1-5, with D perhaps matching TRBD1 (6 bases). The V gene lost 6 bases and the J gene lost 4 bases, with 13 bases spanning the gap. The V gene's germline CDR1 is MNHEY and CDR2 SMNVEV (reference sequence). This CDR3 is built from 14 residues. CDR3: CASRTGRLNQPQHF. The CDR3 coding sequence is TGTGCCAGCAGGACAGGACGGCTTAATCAGCCCCAGCATTTT.